The 13 T cell receptor beta chains listed next were all sequenced from one sample in a study of shared clonotypes between healthy human individuals (dated by TCRdb to 2020 to 2021). The library was built by means of the immunoSEQ multiplex PCR assay. As stored in TCRdb, this immuneACCESS dataset retains in-frame rearrangements with V and J assigned. A fraction of the clones does not appear; measured against another copy, unresolved V genes explain less than half of the discrepancy, and the remainder lacks a known reason. This sample gives 500,000 or so clones in total; around 96% of them show up just once. About 0.06% of the sample comes from the top ten. The sequencing input was naive CD4+ T cells sorted from blood. The cell subset or site tag for this specimen amounts to: CD45RA+ positively selected. The receptors were gathered from a woman in her thirties in good health.

This clone showed up just once. The chain links TRBV14 to TRBJ2-2; D is possibly TRBD1 (6 bases). The CDR3 covers 15 residues. Trimming removed 2 bases from V and 7 bases from J, with 14 bases in between. The germline V gene has CDR1 SGHDN and CDR2 FVKESK. The CDR3 DNA reads as TGTGCCAGCAGCCAAAATGGGGGCACCCGCGGGGAGCTGTTTTTT. Translated: CASSQNGGTRGELFF.

V gene TRBV5-1 combines with J gene TRBJ1-6; weak D call: TRBD1 (6 bases). CDR1 and CDR2 (germline): SGHRS, YFSETQ. This CDR3 region has 19 residues. Trimming shortened V by 4 bases and J by 5 bases, and 25 bases separated the two germline ends. The DNA for the CDR3 is TGCGCCAGCAGCCCCGGGACATGGGGCAGGGAAGGAGATAATTCACCCCTCCACTTT. It yields the protein CASSPGTWGREGDNSPLHF.

The chain carries TRBV6-1 and TRBJ2-7; possible D gene TRBD2, 7 bases. The V end lost 4 bases, the J end lost 3 bases, and 13 bases lay between the germline ends. The CDR3 length is 14 residues. Germline CDR1 MNHNS, CDR2 SASEGT. In DNA form, the CDR3 reads TGTGCCAGCAGTGGGGGGGGCGTTTTCTACGAGCAGTACTTC. Amino acids: CASSGGGVFYEQYF.

The chain employs TRBV30 and TRBJ1-6; 9 bases are a match to TRBD1. The junction had 7 bases not matched to a gene; V was cut back by 4 bases and J by 9 bases. Germline assignment: CDR1 GTSNPN and CDR2 SVGIG (reference sequence). This CDR3 is 14 amino acids long. The CDR3 DNA follows: TGTGCCTGGAACAAGGACAGGGGTAGTTCACCCCTCCACTTT. This translates into CAWNKDRGSSPLHF.

The chain couples TRBV2 to TRBJ2-7; possibly TRBD1 for D (7 bases). Germline V gene lookup returns CDR1 SNHLY and CDR2 FYNNEI. Trimming shortened V by 3 bases and J by 7 bases, and 16 bases separated the two germline ends. This CDR3 has 14 amino acids. DNA for the CDR3: TGTGCCAGCAGTGAGCCAGGGGGGCATAGGGAGCAGTACTTC. Its protein product is CASSEPGGHREQYF.

Of note for this clone: Other DNA sequences in the sample encode the same CDR3. The chain couples TRBV15 to TRBJ1-4; a possible D gene is TRBD1 (6 bases). In germline, CDR1 is LNHNV, CDR2 YYDKDF (reference sequence). The V end lost 3 bases, the J end lost 5 bases, and 10 bases lay between the germline ends. This CDR3 has 14 residues. CDR3 bases: TGTGCCACCAGCAGGGGACAAGGGAATGAAAAACTGTTTTTT. This codes for CATSRGQGNEKLFF.

The V and J genes are TRBV11-2 and TRBJ1-1; D unresolved. Germline V gives CDR1 SGHAT, CDR2 FQNNGV. The CDR3 extends over 13 amino acids. V gave up 0 bases and J gave up 8 bases, with 10 bases separating them. CDR3 nucleotide sequence: TGTGCCAGCAGCTTAGATCGGAAGCGGGAAGCTTTCTTT. Encoded protein: CASSLDRKREAFF.

The chain joins TRBV2 to TRBJ1-2; D not certain. The CDR3 consists of 14 residues. Germline CDR1 reads SNHLY; CDR2 reads FYNNEI. V shed 3 bases and J shed 2 bases, with 10 bases lying between them. CDR3 nucleotide sequence: TGTGCCAGCAGTGAGGGCCGGAGGAACTATGGCTACACCTTC. Protein sequence: CASSEGRRNYGYTF.

The rearrangement links TRBV27 to TRBJ1-4; D is unresolved. The V gene lost 6 bases and the J gene lost 5 bases, with 13 bases spanning the gap. This CDR3 region has 14 residues. The germline gives CDR1 MNHEY, CDR2 SMNVEV (reference sequence). Here the CDR3 reads CASSRGRGNEKLFF. In nucleotides, the CDR3 is TGTGCCAGCAGCCGTGGACGAGGGAATGAAAAACTGTTTTTT.

This clone was seen only once. The DNA of the CDR3 is TGTGCCAGCAGTTCCCTAGGTGGGGCGGGAGTGCTCCCTTATGAGCAGTTCTTC. It is translated as CASSSLGGAGVLPYEQFF. The chain joins TRBV28 to TRBJ2-1, with 7 bases that match TRBD2. Germline CDR1 is MDHEN and CDR2 is SYDVKM. There are 18 residues in the CDR3. The J segment lost 8 bases and the V segment lost 4 bases, leaving 20 bases of the junction unmatched. The full variable domain, in which reference TRBV28 and TRBJ2-1 provide the parts outside the CDR3, is DVKVTQSSRYLVKRTGEKVFLECVQDMDHENMFWYRQDPGLGLRLIYFSYDVKMKEKGDIPEGYSVSREKKERFSLILESASTNQTSMYLCASSSLGGAGVLPYEQFFGPGTRLTVL.

This chain connects TRBV18 to TRBJ1-1, with 9 nucleotides matching TRBD1. V lost 0 bases and J lost 4; bases outside the gene matches: 6. The CDR3 is 16 amino acids. Germline CDR1 and CDR2: KGHSH and LQKENI. The CDR3 sequence is CASSPPLGQGLTEAFF. The CDR3 DNA follows: TGTGCCAGCTCACCACCCCTGGGACAGGGACTCACTGAAGCTTTCTTT.

In this sample, this clone turned up once. V gene TRBV15 combines with J gene TRBJ2-5; 7 nucleotides agree with TRBD1. In germline, CDR1 is LNHNV, CDR2 YYDKDF (reference sequence). There are 15 residues in the CDR3. J lost 10 bases, V lost 1 base, and 12 bases had no gene match. CDR3 nucleotide sequence: TGTGCCACCAGCAGAGGATCGACAGGGAGTAGGAGCCAGTACTTC. Translated, it gives CATSRGSTGSRSQYF.

The V gene is TRBV7-6, the J gene TRBJ2-1; no clear D gene. V was pared by 1 base and J by 7 bases, with 17 bases between. The CDR3 extends over 16 amino acids. The V gene's germline CDR1 is SGHVS and CDR2 FNYEAQ. For the CDR3, the DNA is TGTGCCAGCAGCTTAGGCTTTCGGGTTTTAGAGAATGAGCAGTTCTTC. The encoded protein is CASSLGFRVLENEQFF.